This T cell receptor beta chain was sequenced in a study of T-cell reconstitution after alpha-beta-depleted transplantation in children. This clonotype was seen a handful of times. The junction departs from the called germline gene at one end, perhaps through a read error. During its preparation, the TCRbeta library received unique molecular identifiers. TCRdb itself ran the PCR reads through MiXCR, one entry per CDR3 protein. The sample lists about 230,000 distinct CDR3 sequences, roughly a tenth occurring once. This sequence originates from a human donor who donated a stem cell graft to a child with SCID. This specimen consisted of PBMCs from the stem cell graft donor, obtained from the stem cell graft.

The CDR3 coding sequence is TGCTGTGCTAGAGATCCAGGCGGGGGAGACCTCAATGAGCAGTTCTTC. Amino acids: CCARDPGGGDLNEQFF. The chain has TRBV20-1 and TRBJ2-1; 7 positions agree with TRBD2. Germline assignment: CDR1 DFQATT and CDR2 SNEGSKA (reference sequence). This CDR3 contains 16 residues.